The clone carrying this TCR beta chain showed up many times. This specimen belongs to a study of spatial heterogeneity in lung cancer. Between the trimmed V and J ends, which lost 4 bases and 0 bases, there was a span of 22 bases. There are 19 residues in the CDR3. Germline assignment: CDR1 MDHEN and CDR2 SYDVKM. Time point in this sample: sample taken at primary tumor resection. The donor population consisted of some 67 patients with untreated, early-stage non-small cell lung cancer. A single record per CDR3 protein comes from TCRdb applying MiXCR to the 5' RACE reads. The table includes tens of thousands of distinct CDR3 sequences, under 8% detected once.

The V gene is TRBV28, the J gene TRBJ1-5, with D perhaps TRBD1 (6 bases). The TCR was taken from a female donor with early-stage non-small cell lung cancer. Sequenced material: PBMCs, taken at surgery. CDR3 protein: CASSYNRVFVSYSNQPQHF. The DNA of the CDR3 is TGTGCCAGCAGTTATAACAGGGTTTTCGTCTCCTATAGCAATCAGCCCCAGCATTTT.